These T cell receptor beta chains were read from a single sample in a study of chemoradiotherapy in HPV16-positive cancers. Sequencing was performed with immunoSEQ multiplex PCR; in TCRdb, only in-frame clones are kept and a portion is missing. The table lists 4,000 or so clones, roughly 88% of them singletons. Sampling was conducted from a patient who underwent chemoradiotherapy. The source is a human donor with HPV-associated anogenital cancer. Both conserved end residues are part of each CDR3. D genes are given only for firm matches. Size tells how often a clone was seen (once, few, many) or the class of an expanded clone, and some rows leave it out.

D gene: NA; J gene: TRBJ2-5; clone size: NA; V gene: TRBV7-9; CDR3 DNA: TGTGCCAGCAGCTCCCCTTTCGTCGCCCAGTACTTC; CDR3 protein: CASSSPFVAQYF
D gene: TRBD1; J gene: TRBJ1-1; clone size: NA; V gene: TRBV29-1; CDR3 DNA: TGCAGCGGGACACAGGGGACTGACACTGAAGCTTTCTTT; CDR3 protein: CSGTQGTDTEAFF
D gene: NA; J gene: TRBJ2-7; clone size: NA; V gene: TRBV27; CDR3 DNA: TGTGCCAGCAGTTCCAGGACGGGGATCTACGAGCAGTACTTC; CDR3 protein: CASSSRTGIYEQYF
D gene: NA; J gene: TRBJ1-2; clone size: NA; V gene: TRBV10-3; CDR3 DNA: TGTGCCATCAGTGGTTTTCGAGGGGACTATGGCTACACCTTC; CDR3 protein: CAISGFRGDYGYTF
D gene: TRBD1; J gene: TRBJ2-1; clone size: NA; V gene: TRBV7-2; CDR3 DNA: TGTGCCAGCAGGTCGACAGGGCCGAATGAGCAGTTCTTC; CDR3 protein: CASRSTGPNEQFF
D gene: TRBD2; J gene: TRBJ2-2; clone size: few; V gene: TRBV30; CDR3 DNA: TGTGCCTGGAGTGTCCGGGAGGGCGGGGAGCTGTTTTTT; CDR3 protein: CAWSVREGGELFF
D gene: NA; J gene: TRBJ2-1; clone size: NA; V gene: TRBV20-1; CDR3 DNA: TGCAGTGCCTGGGGGTACAATGAGCAGTTCTTC; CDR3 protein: CSAWGYNEQFF
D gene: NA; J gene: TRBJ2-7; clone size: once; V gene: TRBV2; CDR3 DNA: TGTGCCAGCAGTGAAGGAGCGGGTAGGGTGGGTTACGAGCAGTACTTC; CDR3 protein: CASSEGAGRVGYEQYF
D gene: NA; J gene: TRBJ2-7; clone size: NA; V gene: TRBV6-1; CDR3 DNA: TGTGCCAGCAGTACCGACAACTCCTACGAGCAGTACTTC; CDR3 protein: CASSTDNSYEQYF
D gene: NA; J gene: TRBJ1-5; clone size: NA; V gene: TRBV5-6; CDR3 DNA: TGTGCCAGCAGCGGCCCGGGACGCAATCAGCCCCAGCATTTT; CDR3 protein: CASSGPGRNQPQHF
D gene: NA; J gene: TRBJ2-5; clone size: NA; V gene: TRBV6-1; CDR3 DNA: TGTGCTTCTGGGTTGGTAGAGACCCAGTACTTC; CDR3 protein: CASGLVETQYF
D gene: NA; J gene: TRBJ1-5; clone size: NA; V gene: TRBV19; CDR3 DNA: TGTGCCAGTAGTATGAGGGGTCCAGCCCAGCATTTT; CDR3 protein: CASSMRGPAQHF
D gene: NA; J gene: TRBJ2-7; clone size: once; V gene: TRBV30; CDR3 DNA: TGTGCCTGGAGTCGAGGGAGGGGGAACATCTACGAGCAGTACTTC; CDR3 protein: CAWSRGRGNIYEQYF
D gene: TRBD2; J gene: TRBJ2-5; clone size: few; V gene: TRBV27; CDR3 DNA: TGTGCCAGCAGTTGGGGACTAGCGGGGGGTCGGTACCAAGAGACCCAGTACTTC; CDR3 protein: CASSWGLAGGRYQETQYF
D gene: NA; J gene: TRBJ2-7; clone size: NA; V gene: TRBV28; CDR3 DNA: TGTGCCAGCAGTTTAACCGGGGTCTCCTACGAGCAGTACTTC; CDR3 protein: CASSLTGVSYEQYF
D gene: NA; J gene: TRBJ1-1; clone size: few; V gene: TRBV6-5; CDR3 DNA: TGTGCCAGCAGTTACTCGCGGGCAGCCCCTGAAGCTTTCTTT; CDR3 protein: CASSYSRAAPEAFF
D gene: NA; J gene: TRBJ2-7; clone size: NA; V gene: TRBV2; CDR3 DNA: TGTGCCAGCACTGCTGCCTACGAGCAGTACTTC; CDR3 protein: CASTAAYEQYF
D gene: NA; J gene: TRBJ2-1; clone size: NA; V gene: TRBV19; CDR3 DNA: TGTGCCAGTAGTCTCCGACCCTACAATGAGCAGTTCTTC; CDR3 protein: CASSLRPYNEQFF
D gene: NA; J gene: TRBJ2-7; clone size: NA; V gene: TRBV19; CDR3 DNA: TGTGCCAGTAGTATGGCAGGCGGAGAATACGAGCAGTACTTC; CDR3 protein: CASSMAGGEYEQYF
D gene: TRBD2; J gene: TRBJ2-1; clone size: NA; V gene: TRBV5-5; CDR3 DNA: TGTGCCAGCAGCTTGGATGCTAGCGGTCCCGAGGGGTTCTTC; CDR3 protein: CASSLDASGPEGFF
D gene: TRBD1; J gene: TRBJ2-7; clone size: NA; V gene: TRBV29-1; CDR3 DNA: TGCAGCGTTGTCAGGGGGCCGTCCTACGAGCAGTACTTC; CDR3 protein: CSVVRGPSYEQYF
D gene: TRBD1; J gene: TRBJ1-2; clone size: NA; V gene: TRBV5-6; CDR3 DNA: TGTGCCAGCAGCTGGACCGGGACAGGCTATGGCTACACCTTC; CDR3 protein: CASSWTGTGYGYTF
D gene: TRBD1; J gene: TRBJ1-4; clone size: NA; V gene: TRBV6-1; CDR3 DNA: TGTGCCAGCAGTGAGGGACAGGGTAATGAAAAACTGTTTTTT; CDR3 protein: CASSEGQGNEKLFF
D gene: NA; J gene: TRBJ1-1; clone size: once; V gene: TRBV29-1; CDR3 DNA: TGCAGCGTCGTGGAAATGGTGCGAAGTACTGAAGCTTTCTTT; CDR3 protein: CSVVEMVRSTEAFF
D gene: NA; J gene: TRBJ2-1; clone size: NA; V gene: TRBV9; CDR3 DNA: TGTGCCAGCAGCCCATCTCGGAAGTCTAGCCCCTATGAGCAGTTCTTC; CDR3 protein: CASSPSRKSSPYEQFF
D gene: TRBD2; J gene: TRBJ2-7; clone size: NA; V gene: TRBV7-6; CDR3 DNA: TGTGCCAGCAGTCGCACTAGCGGGGTCTACGAGCAGTACTTC; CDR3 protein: CASSRTSGVYEQYF
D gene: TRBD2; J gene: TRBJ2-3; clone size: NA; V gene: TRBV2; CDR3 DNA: TGTGCCAGCAGTAGACTAGCGGGAGGGTCGGATACGCAGTATTTT; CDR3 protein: CASSRLAGGSDTQYF
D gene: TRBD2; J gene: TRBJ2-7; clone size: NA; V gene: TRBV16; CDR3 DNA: TGTGCCAGCAGCCAGGGGGGGGACGAGCAGTACTTC; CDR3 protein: CASSQGGDEQYF
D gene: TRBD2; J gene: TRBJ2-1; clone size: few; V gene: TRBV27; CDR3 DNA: TGTGCCAGCAGTCTAGCGGGGGGGCACGATGAGCAGTTCTTC; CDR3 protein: CASSLAGGHDEQFF
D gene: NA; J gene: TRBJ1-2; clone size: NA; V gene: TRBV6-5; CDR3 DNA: TGTGCCAGCAGTCCGGGACCGAACTATGGCTACACCTTC; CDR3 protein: CASSPGPNYGYTF
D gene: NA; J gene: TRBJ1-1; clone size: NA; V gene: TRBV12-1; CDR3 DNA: TGTGCCAGCAGCTTTGCGCCACCCACTGTGAACACTGAAGCTTTCTTT; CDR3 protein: CASSFAPPTVNTEAFF
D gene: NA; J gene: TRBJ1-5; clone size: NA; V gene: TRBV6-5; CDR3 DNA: TGTGCCAGCAGGACAGAAGCAAATCAGCCCCAGCATTTT; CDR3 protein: CASRTEANQPQHF
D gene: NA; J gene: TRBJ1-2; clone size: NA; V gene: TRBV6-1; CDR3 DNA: TGTGCCAGCAGTGATAACAGGCTACTCTATGGCTACACCTTC; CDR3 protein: CASSDNRLLYGYTF
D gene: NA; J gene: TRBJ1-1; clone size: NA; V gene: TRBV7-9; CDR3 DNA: TGTGCCAGCAGCCCAATCCAGGGTTACACTGAAGCTTTCTTT; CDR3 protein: CASSPIQGYTEAFF
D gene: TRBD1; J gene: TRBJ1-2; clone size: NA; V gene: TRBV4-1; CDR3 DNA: TGCGCCAGCAGCCTCACCCCCGGGACAGGGGGCTATGGCTACACCTTC; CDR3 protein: CASSLTPGTGGYGYTF
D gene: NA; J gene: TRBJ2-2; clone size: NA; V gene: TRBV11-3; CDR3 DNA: TGTGCCAGCAGCTTAGAGAGCGGGGAGCTGTTTTTT; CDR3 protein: CASSLESGELFF
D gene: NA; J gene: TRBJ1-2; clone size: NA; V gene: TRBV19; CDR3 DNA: TGTGCCAGCTTCATCCAAGGGGACGCCTTCTATGGCTACACCTTC; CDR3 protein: CASFIQGDAFYGYTF
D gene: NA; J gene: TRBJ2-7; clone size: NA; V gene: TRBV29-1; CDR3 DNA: TGCAGCGTTGAAGGTGGAGGTCGCGAGCAGTACTTC; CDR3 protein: CSVEGGGREQYF
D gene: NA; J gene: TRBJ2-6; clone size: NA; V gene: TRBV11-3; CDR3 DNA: TGTGCCAGCAGCTTGAGACAGGCCGGGTCTGGGGCCAACGTCCTGACTTTC; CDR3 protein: CASSLRQAGSGANVLTF
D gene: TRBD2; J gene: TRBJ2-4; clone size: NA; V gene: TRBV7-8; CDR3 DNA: TGTGCCAGCAGCTCCCGTGAGCGGGAGCTTTTAGTCAAAAACATTCAGTACTTC; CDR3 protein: CASSSRERELLVKNIQYF
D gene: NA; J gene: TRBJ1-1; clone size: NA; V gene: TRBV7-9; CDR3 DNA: TGTGCCAGCAGCTTCGGTCTGAACACTGAAGCTTTCTTT; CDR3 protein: CASSFGLNTEAFF
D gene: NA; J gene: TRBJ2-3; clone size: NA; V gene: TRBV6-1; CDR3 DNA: TGTGCCAGCACCCGGGAGCGCGTCAGCACAGATACGCAGTATTTT; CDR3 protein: CASTRERVSTDTQYF
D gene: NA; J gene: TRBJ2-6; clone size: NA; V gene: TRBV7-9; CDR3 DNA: TGTGCCAGCAGCTTAGGTCGCCAGTCAACCAACGTCCTGACTTTC; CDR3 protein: CASSLGRQSTNVLTF
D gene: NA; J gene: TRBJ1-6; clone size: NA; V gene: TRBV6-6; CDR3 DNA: TGTGCCAGCAGAACCGGGACTCGTAATTCACCCCTCCACTTT; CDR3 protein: CASRTGTRNSPLHF
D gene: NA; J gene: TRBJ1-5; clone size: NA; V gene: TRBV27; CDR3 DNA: TGTGCCAGCAGTTTATGGGGCTCTAATCAGCCCCAGCATTTT; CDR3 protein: CASSLWGSNQPQHF
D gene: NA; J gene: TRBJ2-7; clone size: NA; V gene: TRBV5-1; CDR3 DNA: TGCGCCAGCAGCTTGGAGGGTCGGAGGGAGCAGTACTTC; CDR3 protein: CASSLEGRREQYF
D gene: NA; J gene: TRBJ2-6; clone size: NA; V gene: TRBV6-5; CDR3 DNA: TGTGCCAGCAGTTACTCGTCAGGGACTGGGGCCAACGTCCTGACTTTC; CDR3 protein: CASSYSSGTGANVLTF
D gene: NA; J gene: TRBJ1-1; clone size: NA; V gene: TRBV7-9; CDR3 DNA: TGTGCCAGCAGCTACCGGGACAAGGTTGCTGAAGCTTTCTTT; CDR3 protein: CASSYRDKVAEAFF
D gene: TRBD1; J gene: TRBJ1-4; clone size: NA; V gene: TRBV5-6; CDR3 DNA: TGTGCCAGCAGCTTGGGACCGGGACAGGGCAATGAAAAACTGTTTTTT; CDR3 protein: CASSLGPGQGNEKLFF
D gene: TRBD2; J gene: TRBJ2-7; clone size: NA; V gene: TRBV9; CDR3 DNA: TGTGCCAGCAGCGTAGGACTAGCGGGATCTTGGGGCGAGCAGTACTTC; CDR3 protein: CASSVGLAGSWGEQYF
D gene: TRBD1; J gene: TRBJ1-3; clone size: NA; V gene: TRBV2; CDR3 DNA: TGTGCCAGCAGTGGGGACAGGGGGAAACCCTCTGGAAACACCATATATTTT; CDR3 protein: CASSGDRGKPSGNTIYF
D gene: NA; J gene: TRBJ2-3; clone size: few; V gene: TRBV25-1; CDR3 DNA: TGTGCCAGCAGTGAATCCTATACGCAGTATTTT; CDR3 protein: CASSESYTQYF
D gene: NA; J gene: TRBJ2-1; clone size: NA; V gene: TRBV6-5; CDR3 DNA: TGTGCCAGCAGCCCCACTAGGCTCGGCTACAATGAGCAGTTCTTC; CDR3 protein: CASSPTRLGYNEQFF
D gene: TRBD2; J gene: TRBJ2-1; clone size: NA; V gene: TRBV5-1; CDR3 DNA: TGCGCCAGCAGTCAACTAGCGGGGGCGAACAATGAGCAGTTCTTC; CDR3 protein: CASSQLAGANNEQFF
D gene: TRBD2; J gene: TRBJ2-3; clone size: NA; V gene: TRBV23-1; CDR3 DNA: TGCGCCAGCAGTCGAGCACCGGGACTAGCAAGGGTCGGGCAGTATTTT; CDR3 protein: CASSRAPGLARVGQYF
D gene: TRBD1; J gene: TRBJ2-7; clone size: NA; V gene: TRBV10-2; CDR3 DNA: TGCGCCAGCACCGGACAGGGGTACGACGAGCAGTACTTC; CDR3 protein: CASTGQGYDEQYF
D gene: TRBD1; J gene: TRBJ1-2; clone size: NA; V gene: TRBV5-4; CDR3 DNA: TGTGCCAGCACTGGGGGACAGAACAACTATGGCTACACCTTC; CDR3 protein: CASTGGQNNYGYTF
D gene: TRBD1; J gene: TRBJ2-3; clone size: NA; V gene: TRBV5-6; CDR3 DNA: TGTGCCAGCAGCGTGGACAGGAGGTCAGATACGCAGTATTTT; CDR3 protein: CASSVDRRSDTQYF
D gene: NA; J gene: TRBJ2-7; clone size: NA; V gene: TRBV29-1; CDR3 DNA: TGCAGCGTTGAACAGAACTCCTACGAGCAGTACTTC; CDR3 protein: CSVEQNSYEQYF
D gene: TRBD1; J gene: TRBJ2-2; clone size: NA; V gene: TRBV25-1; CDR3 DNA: TGTGCCAGCAGTGAATATTGGACAGGTGGGACCGGGGAGCTGTTTTTT; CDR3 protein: CASSEYWTGGTGELFF